This T cell receptor beta chain was obtained from a study of OX40 agonist ivuxolimab in advanced cancers. Study context: The study enrolled dose-escalation patients with hepatocellular carcinoma, melanoma, renal cell or head and neck cancer. A mean age of roughly 62 years, range about 20 to 79, was recorded, and approximately 79% were male. Study results and caveats: More expanded clones were seen, on average, in CD8+ T cells than in CD4+.

Repertoires were generated with immunoSEQ multiplex PCR, while TCRdb's copy carries only in-frame clones and drops some. The sample lists around 74,000 clones; around 92% were seen once. Concerning this clone itself: Its target is unknown.

CDR3 length equals 18 residues. Trimming took 4 bases from V and 2 from J; bases not matched to a gene: 15. CDR1 LGHNA and CDR2 YSLEER come from the germline V gene. The chain carries TRBV4-3 and TRBJ2-3; 7 nucleotides match TRBD2. This material consisted of CD4+ or CD8+ T cells sorted from blood, taken in a trial of the OX40 agonist ivuxolimab. The receptor's source is an adult with an advanced solid tumor such as melanoma, head and neck, liver or kidney cancer. CDR3 loop: CASSLKGAGERDTDTQYF. The CDR3 region has the DNA TGCGCCAGCAGCCTAAAAGGGGCGGGAGAGAGGGACACAGATACGCAGTATTTT.